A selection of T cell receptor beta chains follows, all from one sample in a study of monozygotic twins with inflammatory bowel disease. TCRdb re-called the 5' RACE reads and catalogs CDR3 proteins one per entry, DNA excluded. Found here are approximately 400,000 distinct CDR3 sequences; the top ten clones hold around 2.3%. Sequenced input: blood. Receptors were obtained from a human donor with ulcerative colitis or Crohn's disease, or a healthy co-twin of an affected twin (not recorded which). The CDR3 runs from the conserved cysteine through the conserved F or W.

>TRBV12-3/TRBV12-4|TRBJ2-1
CASTSRPGDEQFF
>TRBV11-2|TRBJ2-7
CASSSGGRDYEQYF
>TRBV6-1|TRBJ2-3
CASRRDLRTDTQYF
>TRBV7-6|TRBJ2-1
CASSPRTSGGGEQFF
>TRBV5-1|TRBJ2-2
CASSLRTDYTGELFF
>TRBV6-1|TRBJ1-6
CASSWDRLNNSPLHF
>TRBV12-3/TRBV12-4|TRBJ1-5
CASRQGEINQPQHF
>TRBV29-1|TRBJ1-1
CSGLSGVTLNGEAFF
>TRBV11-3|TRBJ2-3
CASSRTGTGDTDTQYF
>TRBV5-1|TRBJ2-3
CASSLSGYTDTQYF
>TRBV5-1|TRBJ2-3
CASSLGSGTDTQYF
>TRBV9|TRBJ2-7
CASSAAGTVHYEQYF
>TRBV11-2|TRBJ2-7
CASSVLGGKDEQYF
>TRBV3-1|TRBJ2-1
CASRQNRGNEQFF
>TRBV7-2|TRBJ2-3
CASSPQPRGVWPDTQYF
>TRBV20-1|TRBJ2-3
CSASGTGAGTDTQYF
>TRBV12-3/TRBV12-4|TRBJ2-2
CASSLTGDTGELFF
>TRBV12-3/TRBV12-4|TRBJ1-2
CASSLEAVYGYTF
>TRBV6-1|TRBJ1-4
CASSGWDSPAELFF
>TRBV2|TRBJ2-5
CASTSNGFGETQYF
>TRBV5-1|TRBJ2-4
CASRLLTGGQDIQYF
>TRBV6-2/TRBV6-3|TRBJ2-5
CASTRTRQETQYF
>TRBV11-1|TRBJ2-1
CASSLGVGVPGSYNEQFF
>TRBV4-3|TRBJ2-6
CASSQDVGTAAPGANVLTF
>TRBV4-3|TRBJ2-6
CASSPEAASGANVLTF
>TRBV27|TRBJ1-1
CASSLRPAGNTEAFF
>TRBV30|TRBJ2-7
CAWSFVGEQYF
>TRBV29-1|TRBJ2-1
CSVVTYNEQFF
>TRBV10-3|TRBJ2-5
CATGLAEETQYF
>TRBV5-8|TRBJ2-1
CASSLAWDTLNEQFF
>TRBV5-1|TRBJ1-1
CASSLEGGSLHTEAFF
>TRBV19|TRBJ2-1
CASSIYPHNEQFF
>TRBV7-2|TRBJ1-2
CASSPGDTANYGYTF
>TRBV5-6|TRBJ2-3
CASSRGTSGAVTDTQYF
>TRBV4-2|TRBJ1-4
CASSQTGGATNEKLFF
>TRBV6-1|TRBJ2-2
CASSPLRTYTGELFF
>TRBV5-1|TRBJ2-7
CASSLVGGNTYEQYF
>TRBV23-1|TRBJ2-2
CASSQSRVPNTGELFF
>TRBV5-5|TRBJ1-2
CASSLGQPNYGYTF
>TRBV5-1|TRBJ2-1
CASSLEGQQNSGQFF
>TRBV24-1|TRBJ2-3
CATSDPSRDRVATQYF
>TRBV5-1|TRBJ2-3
CASSLGGLDTQYF
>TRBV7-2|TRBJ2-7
CASSFPRLAGYSYEQYF
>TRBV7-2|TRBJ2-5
CASSLAGGAVETQYF
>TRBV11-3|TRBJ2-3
CASSLDLGGTQYF
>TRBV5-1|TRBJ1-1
CASSTQGVVNTEAFF
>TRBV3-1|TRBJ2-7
CASSQQASGWLEQYF
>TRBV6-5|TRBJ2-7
CASSYRAYSLEQYF
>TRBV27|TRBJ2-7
CASSSRTSGRESSYEQYF
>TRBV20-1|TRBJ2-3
CSARAPLAGRTDTQYF
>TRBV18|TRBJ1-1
CASSLQRSTEAFF
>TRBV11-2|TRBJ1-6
CASSLNGSPLHF